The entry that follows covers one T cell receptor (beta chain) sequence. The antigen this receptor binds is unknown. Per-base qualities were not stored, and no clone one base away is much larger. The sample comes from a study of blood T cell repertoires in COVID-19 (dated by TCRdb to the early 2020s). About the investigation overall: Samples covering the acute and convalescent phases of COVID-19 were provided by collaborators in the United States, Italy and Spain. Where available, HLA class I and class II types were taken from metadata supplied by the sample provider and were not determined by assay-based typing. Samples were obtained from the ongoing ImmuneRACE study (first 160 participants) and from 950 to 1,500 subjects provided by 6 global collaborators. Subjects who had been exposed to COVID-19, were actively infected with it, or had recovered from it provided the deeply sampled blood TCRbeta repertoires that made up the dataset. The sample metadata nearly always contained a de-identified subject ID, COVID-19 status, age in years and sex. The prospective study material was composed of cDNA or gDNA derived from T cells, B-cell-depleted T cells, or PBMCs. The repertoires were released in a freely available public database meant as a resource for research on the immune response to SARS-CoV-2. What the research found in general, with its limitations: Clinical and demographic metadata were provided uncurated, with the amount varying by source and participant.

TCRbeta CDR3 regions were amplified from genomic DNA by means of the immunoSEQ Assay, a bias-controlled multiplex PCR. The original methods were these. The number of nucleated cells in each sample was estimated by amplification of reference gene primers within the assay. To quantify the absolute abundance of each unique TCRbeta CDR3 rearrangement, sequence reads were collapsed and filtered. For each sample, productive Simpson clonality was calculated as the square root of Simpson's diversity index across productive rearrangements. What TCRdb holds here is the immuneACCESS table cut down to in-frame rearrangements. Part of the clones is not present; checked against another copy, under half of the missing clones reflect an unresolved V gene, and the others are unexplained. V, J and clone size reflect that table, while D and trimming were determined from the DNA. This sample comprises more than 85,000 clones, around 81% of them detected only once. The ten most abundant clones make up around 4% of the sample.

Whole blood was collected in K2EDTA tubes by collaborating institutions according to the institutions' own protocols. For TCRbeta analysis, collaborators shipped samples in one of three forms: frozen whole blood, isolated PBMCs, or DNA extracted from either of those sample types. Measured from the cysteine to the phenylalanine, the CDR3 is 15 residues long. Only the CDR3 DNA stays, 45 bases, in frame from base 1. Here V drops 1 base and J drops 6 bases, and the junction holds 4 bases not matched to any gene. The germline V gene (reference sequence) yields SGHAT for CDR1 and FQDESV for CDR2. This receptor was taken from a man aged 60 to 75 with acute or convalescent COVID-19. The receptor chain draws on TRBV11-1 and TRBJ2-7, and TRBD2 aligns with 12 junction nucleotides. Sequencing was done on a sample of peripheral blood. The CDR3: CASSLEASGGAEQYF. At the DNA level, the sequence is TGTGCCAGCAGCTTAGAGGCTAGCGGGGGGGCCGAGCAGTACTTC. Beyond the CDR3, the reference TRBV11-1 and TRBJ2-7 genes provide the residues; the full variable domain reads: EAEVAQSPRYKITEKSQAVAFWCDPISGHATLYWYRQILGQGPELLVQFQDESVVDDSQLPKDRFSAERLKGVDSTLKIQPAELGDSAMYLCASSLEASGGAEQYFGPGTRLTVT.